Below are 30 T cell receptor beta chains sequenced from a single sample in a study of cytomegalovirus exposure and HLA in healthy donors. Primers for the PCR totalled 60 Vbeta and 13 Jbeta. Sequenced by immunoSEQ multiplex PCR; TCRdb stores in-frame clones only, minus some. The sample yields 140,000 to 150,000 clones, around 78% seen once. The specimen sequenced was PBMCs. The origin of the receptors is a man between 35 and 55 years old in good health and CMV-seropositive.

The chain links TRBV4-3 to TRBJ2-5; 9 bases agree with TRBD2. V lost 0 bases and J lost 4; bases outside the gene matches: 6. Germline V gene data show CDR1 as LGHNA and CDR2 as YSLEER. This CDR3 is 16 amino acids long. This chain's CDR3 is CASSQDPVAGAETQYF. The CDR3 DNA reads TGCGCCAGCAGCCAAGATCCGGTAGCGGGAGCAGAGACCCAGTACTTC.

The sample holds one count of this clone. This chain joins TRBV9 and TRBJ2-1; 7 bases match TRBD2. Germline V gene sequence: CDR1 SGDLS, CDR2 YYNGEE. With V trimmed by 4 bases and J by 0 bases, 4 bases remained unmatched. There are 15 residues in the CDR3. DNA for the CDR3: TGTGCCAGCAGCCCTAGCGGAAGCTCCTACAATGAGCAGTTCTTC. It codes for CASSPSGSSYNEQFF.

This rearrangement joins TRBV7-2 to TRBJ2-7; 13 nucleotides agree with TRBD2. Germline CDR1 and CDR2: SGHTA and FQGNSA. V lost 1 base and J lost 10; bases outside the gene matches: 10. The CDR3 consists of 16 residues. The CDR3 nucleotides are TGTGCCAGCAGCTTAGGAGTGGGGACTAGCGGGATTTACCAGTACTTC. Its protein is CASSLGVGTSGIYQYF.

CDR3 in DNA: TGTGCCAGCACCTCGACCCGGGGAGAAAATTACAATGAGCAGTTCTTC. As protein: CASTSTRGENYNEQFF. This chain connects TRBV27 to TRBJ2-1, with D possibly being TRBD2 (5 bases). This CDR3 region has 16 residues. With 7 bases removed from V and 4 bases from J, the gap between germline ends came to 20 bases. Germline V CDR1 and CDR2: MNHEY, SMNVEV (reference sequence).

The rearrangement joins TRBV4-2 to TRBJ2-1; D gene ambiguous. This CDR3 contains 14 residues. CDR1 LGHNA and CDR2 YNFKEQ come from the germline V gene. V was pared by 4 bases and J by 3 bases, with 10 bases between. This CDR3 is CASSPDLIYNEQFF. CDR3 DNA: TGTGCCAGCAGCCCCGACTTGATCTACAATGAGCAGTTCTTC.

Turning to this clone: This CDR3 is also generated by other DNA sequences in the sample. The J gene is TRBJ1-4, the V gene TRBV30; D perhaps matches TRBD1 (6 bases). Per the germline V gene, CDR1 is GTSNPN and CDR2 is SVGIG (reference sequence). CDR3 length: 15 residues. The V and J ends lost 0 bases and 3 bases respectively, with 11 bases between them. CDR3 coding DNA: TGTGCCTGGAGTGTGGCAAGGGGGTCTAATGAAAAACTGTTTTTT. This gives the protein CAWSVARGSNEKLFF.

The chain uses TRBV7-9 and TRBJ2-1, with D unclear. V was pared by 4 bases and J by 2 bases, with 15 bases between. The CDR3 has 16 residues. CDR1 is SEHNR and CDR2 is FQNEAQ in the germline V gene (reference sequence). Written as DNA, the CDR3 is TGTGCCAGCAGCTATAGTCTAGGATCCACCTACAATGAGCAGTTCTTC. Translation: CASSYSLGSTYNEQFF. Looking up the rest from reference TRBV7-9 and TRBJ2-1 gives the full variable domain: DTGVSQNPRHKITKRGQNVTFRCDPISEHNRLYWYRQTLGQGPEFLTYFQNEAQLEKSRLLSDRFSAERPKGSFSTLEIQRTEQGDSAMYLCASSYSLGSTYNEQFFGPGTRLTVL.

The rearrangement uses TRBV29-1 and TRBJ2-2; 8 bases align to TRBD1. J lost 6 bases, V lost 7 bases, and 10 bases had no gene match. The germline CDR1 and CDR2 sequences are SQVTM and ANQGSEA. The CDR3 length is 14 residues. The DNA of the CDR3 is TGCAGCGGAAAAGCAGGGGGCCGGGCCGGGGAGCTGTTTTTT. It codes for CSGKAGGRAGELFF.

This clone has a single count. The chain uses TRBV28 and TRBJ1-5; 11 nucleotides match TRBD1. Trimming removed 7 bases from V and 7 bases from J; junction bases left unmatched: 12. Germline CDR1 and CDR2: MDHEN and SYDVKM. CDR3 length: 16 residues. This CDR3 is CASKDRGLRSLQPQHF. The CDR3 nucleotides are TGTGCCAGCAAGGACAGGGGGCTCCGTAGTTTACAGCCCCAGCATTTT.

The chain uses TRBV15 and TRBJ2-1, with a weak D call TRBD2 (6 bases). CDR3 length: 16 residues. CDR1 LNHNV and CDR2 YYDKDF come from the germline V gene (reference sequence). V dropped 0 bases and J dropped 0 bases, with 9 bases sitting between them. The CDR3 region is CATSRDRDSSYNEQFF. The CDR3 DNA is TGTGCCACCAGCAGAGACCGGGACTCCTCCTACAATGAGCAGTTCTTC.

V gene TRBV19 combines with J gene TRBJ2-6; TRBD1 might be the D (6 bases). The CDR3 consists of 14 residues. V was clipped by 5 bases and J by 4 bases, with 9 bases between them. Germline assignment: CDR1 LNHDA and CDR2 SQIVND (reference sequence). The DNA for the CDR3 is TGTGCCAGTAGTCGGACAGCCGGGGCCAACGTCCTGACTTTC. Protein: CASSRTAGANVLTF.

V gene TRBV7-8 combines with J gene TRBJ2-7; the match to TRBD1 covers 8 bases. The CDR3 contains 15 residues. V lost 5 bases and J lost 5; bases outside the gene matches: 11. Germline values: CDR1 SGHVS, CDR2 FQNEAQ. The CDR3 sequence: CASSRAGTGHDEQYF. For the CDR3, the DNA is TGTGCCAGCAGCAGAGCCGGGACAGGTCATGACGAGCAGTACTTC.

The chain employs TRBV4-1 and TRBJ2-3, with a weak D call TRBD2 (5 bases). The CDR3 is made up of 15 amino acids. Germline CDR1 MGHRA, CDR2 YSYEKL. The V end was cut by 0 bases, the J end by 6 bases, with 13 bases between. CDR3 sequence reads: CASSQEGAVEDTQYF. CDR3 DNA: TGCGCCAGCAGCCAAGAGGGAGCGGTAGAGGATACGCAGTATTTT.

The J gene is TRBJ2-7, the V gene TRBV27; 8 bases are a match to TRBD1. CDR1 is MNHEY and CDR2 is SMNVEV in the germline V gene (reference sequence). The junction had 9 bases not matched to a gene; V was cut back by 5 bases and J by 3 bases. The CDR3 is made up of 15 amino acids. The CDR3, as DNA: TGTGCCAGCAGTCCATGGACAGGGAGATTCTACGAGCAGTACTTC. This sequence encodes CASSPWTGRFYEQYF.

This chain connects TRBV6-1 to TRBJ2-7, with D maybe TRBD1 (6 bases). Germline-derived CDR1 and CDR2 are MNHNS and SASEGT. CDR3 length: 17 residues. The V and J ends lost 1 base and 2 bases respectively, with 18 bases between them. The CDR3 nucleotides read TGTGCCAGCAGTGAAGACCCGCAGGGGAGATACCCCTACGAGCAGTACTTC. It encodes CASSEDPQGRYPYEQYF.

The chain uses TRBV5-6 and TRBJ2-3; maybe TRBD1 (6 bases). Germline CDR1 and CDR2: SGHDT and YYEEEE. Trimming shortened V by 0 bases and J by 4 bases, and 12 bases separated the two germline ends. The CDR3 is made up of 15 amino acids. The CDR3 DNA is TGTGCCAGCAGCTTGGATGTCAGGGGCCCAGATACGCAGTATTTT. Translated: CASSLDVRGPDTQYF.

The chain carries TRBV19 and TRBJ1-1, with 7 bases lining up with TRBD1. This CDR3 comprises 15 residues. Unmatched junction bases numbered 8, after V lost 3 bases and J lost 4 bases. CDR1 is LNHDA and CDR2 is SQIVND in the germline V gene (reference sequence). The CDR3 protein is CASSIQGVTGTEAFF. The CDR3 DNA reads TGTGCCAGTAGTATCCAGGGGGTAACAGGCACTGAAGCTTTCTTT.

The sample holds a few counts of this clone. The rearrangement joins TRBV30 to TRBJ1-5; no definite D call. Trimming took 1 base from V and 2 from J, leaving 9 bases between them. CDR1 GTSNPN and CDR2 SVGIG come from the germline V gene (reference sequence). This CDR3 is 14 amino acids long. Here the CDR3 reads CAWSGGVGNQPQHF. The CDR3 region has the DNA TGTGCCTGGAGTGGCGGGGTGGGCAATCAGCCCCAGCATTTT.

The V and J genes are TRBV14 and TRBJ1-2; 7 nucleotides line up with TRBD1. This CDR3 comprises 12 residues. The J segment lost 8 bases and the V segment lost 3 bases, leaving 3 bases of the junction unmatched. Per germline, CDR1 SGHDN and CDR2 FVKESK. The CDR3 protein is CASSQDRHGYTF. The CDR3 nucleotides are TGTGCCAGCAGCCAGGACAGGCACGGCTACACCTTC.

The V gene is TRBV25-1, the J gene TRBJ1-2; 7 bases align to TRBD1. J was trimmed by 7 bases and V by 3 bases; bases with no gene match: 8. Germline values: CDR1 MGHDK, CDR2 SYGVNS. The CDR3 length is 14 residues. The CDR3 loop is CASSDEGTEGGYTF. The CDR3 DNA reads TGTGCCAGCAGTGATGAAGGGACAGAGGGTGGCTACACCTTC.

V is TRBV5-6 and J is TRBJ1-2, with D possibly being TRBD1 (5 bases). CDR3 size: 14 residues. CDR1 is SGHDT, CDR2 YYEEEE, per germline. V gave up 4 bases and J gave up 3 bases, with 13 bases separating them. The CDR3 is CASSVQGSDYGYTF. The CDR3 DNA is TGTGCCAGCAGCGTGCAGGGCTCGGACTATGGCTACACCTTC.

The table lists this clone with a few counts. The genes are TRBV7-9 and TRBJ1-4; TRBD1 might be the D (5 bases). CDR1 is SEHNR, CDR2 FQNEAQ, per germline (reference sequence). This CDR3 comprises 15 residues. Trimming removed 5 bases at V and 0 bases at J, with 10 bases between. CDR3 residues: CASSLWTTTNEKLFF. For the CDR3, the DNA is TGTGCCAGCAGCCTATGGACAACAACTAATGAAAAACTGTTTTTT.

CDR3 region: CASSFSGRGIDEQFF. The DNA of the CDR3 is TGTGCCAGCAGCTTTAGCGGGAGAGGGATCGATGAGCAGTTCTTC. The J gene is TRBJ2-1, the V gene TRBV7-2; 9 nucleotides align to TRBD2. J was trimmed by 8 bases and V by 3 bases; bases with no gene match: 8. Germline CDR1 is SGHTA and CDR2 is FQGNSA. CDR3 length: 15 amino acids.

This chain joins TRBV9 and TRBJ2-7, with TRBD1 as a possible D gene (5 bases). Trimming cost V 3 bases and J 6 bases, with 16 bases left between them. CDR1 is SGDLS and CDR2 is YYNGEE in the germline V gene. CDR3 length equals 14 residues. CDR3 amino acids: CASSETAPPGEQYF. The DNA of the CDR3 is TGTGCCAGCAGCGAGACAGCCCCGCCCGGCGAGCAGTACTTC.

The rearrangement joins TRBV6-5 to TRBJ2-5; D not resolved. In germline, CDR1 is MNHEY, CDR2 SVGAGI. V lost 2 bases to trimming and J lost 3 bases, with 7 bases between them. CDR3 length: 13 residues. The CDR3 here is CASSYGQKETQYF. Written as DNA, the CDR3 is TGTGCCAGCAGTTACGGTCAGAAAGAGACCCAGTACTTC.

The rearrangement uses TRBV30 and TRBJ2-5, with 8 bases aligning to TRBD2. Losses at the gene ends were 1 base for V and 4 bases for J; bases not matched to a gene: 5. This CDR3 region has 14 residues. Germline values: CDR1 GTSNPN, CDR2 SVGIG (reference sequence). CDR3 loop: CAWSGTGGRETQYF. In DNA form, the CDR3 reads TGTGCCTGGAGTGGAACGGGGGGGCGAGAGACCCAGTACTTC.

The V and J genes are TRBV21-1 and TRBJ2-7; the DNA was not compared with TRBD1, the D call given in the table. TRBV21-1 is classified as a pseudogene. CDR3 length equals 11 residues. CDR3 region: CASSKVGAGDF. CDR3 in DNA: TGTGCCAGCAGCAAAGTCGGAGCAGGGGACTTC.

This clone was detected once. The chain employs TRBV27 and TRBJ2-7, with TRBD2 matching over 7 bases. The CDR3 length is 16 residues. Germline-derived CDR1 and CDR2 are MNHEY and SMNVEV (reference sequence). Unmatched junction bases numbered 13, after V lost 5 bases and J lost 3 bases. CDR3 residues: CASSPLVGGRDYEQYF. For the CDR3, the DNA is TGTGCCAGCAGTCCCCTCGTCGGGGGGAGAGACTACGAGCAGTACTTC.

This clone was detected only a few times. The rearrangement uses TRBV7-8 and TRBJ2-3, with a tentative D call TRBD1 (5 bases). V was pared by 10 bases and J by 0 bases, with 14 bases between. The CDR3 spans 14 residues. Germline CDR1 and CDR2: SGHVS and FQNEAQ. CDR3 sequence reads: CATTRQSSTDTQYF. The CDR3 DNA follows: TGTGCCACCACCAGACAGTCTAGCACAGATACGCAGTATTTT.

V and J are TRBV6-1 and TRBJ2-5; tentative D call: TRBD2 (6 bases). Germline loops: CDR1 MNHNS, CDR2 SASEGT. Trimming shortened V by 4 bases and J by 1 base, and 13 bases separated the two germline ends. This CDR3 comprises 15 residues. In nucleotides, the CDR3 is TGTGCCAGCAGTGGCCAACGGACTATCCAAGAGACCCAGTACTTC. Translating gives CASSGQRTIQETQYF.